These 32 T cell receptor beta chains originate from one sample sequenced in a study of blood T cell repertoires in COVID-19. Produced via immunoSEQ multiplex PCR; TCRdb's table is partial and in-frame only. The sample includes 150,000 to 200,000 clones, just over 85% of them seen just once. Sequencing used PBMCs or T cells enriched from blood (not recorded which). The receptors were gathered from a woman aged 18-29 years who had recovered from COVID-19.

The chain uses TRBV5-1 and TRBJ1-1, with D possibly matching TRBD1 (6 bases). V lost 4 bases and J 1 base, leaving 14 bases between the germline ends. The CDR3 sequence is 15 residues long. The germline V gene has CDR1 SGHRS and CDR2 YFSETQ. As DNA, the CDR3 is TGCGCCAGCAGCCTACAGGGAGGGACGAACACTGAAGCTTTCTTT. This encodes CASSLQGGTNTEAFF.

The chain uses TRBV5-1 and TRBJ1-2, with 8 bases identical to TRBD1. Germline CDR1 is SGHRS and CDR2 is YFSETQ. The CDR3 has 14 amino acids. Unmatched junction bases numbered 5, after V lost 4 bases and J lost 3 bases. The CDR3 coding sequence is TGCGCCAGCAGCCCCGGACAGGGAGACTATGGCTACACCTTC. It yields the protein CASSPGQGDYGYTF.

The rearrangement uses TRBV5-4 and TRBJ1-2, with TRBD1 matching over 7 bases. The V and J ends lost 5 bases and 3 bases, in that order; junction bases with no gene match: 4. CDR1 and CDR2 from the germline V gene are SGHNT and YYREEE (reference sequence). The CDR3 contains 13 residues. CDR3 region: CASSWDSHYGYTF. The CDR3 coding sequence is TGTGCCAGCAGTTGGGACAGCCACTATGGCTACACCTTC.

The J gene is TRBJ1-5, the V gene TRBV19, with no clear D. Trimming removed 0 bases at V and 6 bases at J, with 18 bases between. In germline, CDR1 is LNHDA, CDR2 SQIVND (reference sequence). The CDR3 has 17 amino acids. The CDR3 region is CASSIDRGSHTSQPQHF. The CDR3 DNA follows: TGTGCCAGTAGTATAGATCGGGGTAGCCACACTAGTCAGCCCCAGCATTTT.

The V gene is TRBV27, the J gene TRBJ2-5; tentatively, D is TRBD1 (6 bases). V dropped 7 bases and J dropped 5 bases, with 14 bases sitting between them. There are 13 residues in the CDR3. Germline CDR1 reads MNHEY; CDR2 reads SMNVEV (reference sequence). For the CDR3, the DNA is TGTGCCAGCACCACCCAGGGGTCGGAGACCCAGTACTTC. The encoded protein is CASTTQGSETQYF.

V and J are TRBV2 and TRBJ2-3; 7 bases agree with TRBD1. The V and J ends lost 6 bases and 0 bases, in that order; junction bases with no gene match: 18. The germline V gene has CDR1 SNHLY and CDR2 FYNNEI. The CDR3 length is 19 residues. The CDR3: CASSETTPDRPYSTDTQYF. The CDR3 DNA sequence: TGTGCCAGCAGCGAGACGACGCCGGACAGGCCTTATAGCACAGATACGCAGTATTTT.

The gene calls are TRBV5-1 and TRBJ2-1, with 7 bases aligning to TRBD2. The J segment lost 10 bases and the V segment lost 5 bases, leaving 6 bases of the junction unmatched. Looked up from germline, CDR1 is SGHRS and CDR2 is YFSETQ. This CDR3 comprises 12 residues. The CDR3 loop is CASSEPGGEQFF. The DNA for the CDR3 is TGCGCCAGCAGTGAACCGGGGGGAGAGCAGTTCTTC.

V is TRBV5-4 and J is TRBJ2-2; D remains ambiguous. Deletions cut 0 bases from V and 2 bases from J, with 8 bases between. The CDR3 is made up of 15 amino acids. CDR1 is SGHNT, CDR2 YYREEE, per germline (reference sequence). CDR3 sequence reads: CASSLDLSNTGELFF. For the CDR3, the DNA is TGTGCCAGCAGCTTGGATCTTTCCAACACCGGGGAGCTGTTTTTT.

The rearrangement links TRBV7-8 to TRBJ2-1, with 10 bases identical to TRBD2. The CDR3 is 17 residues long. J lost 8 bases, V lost 5 bases, and 15 bases had no gene match. The V gene's germline CDR1 is SGHVS and CDR2 FQNEAQ. The CDR3 DNA is TGTGCCAGCAGCCTGATTGCTAGCGGGAGAGGTCTCTATGAGCAGTTCTTC. This sequence encodes CASSLIASGRGLYEQFF. Supplemented by reference TRBV7-8 and TRBJ2-1, the full variable domain reads GAGVSQSPRYKVAKRGQDVALRCDPISGHVSLFWYQQALGQGPEFLTYFQNEAQLDKSGLPSDRFFAERPEGSVSTLKIQRTQQEDSAVYLCASSLIASGRGLYEQFFGPGTRLTVL.

The rearrangement uses TRBV5-1 and TRBJ2-7; 7 nucleotides line up with TRBD1. J lost 1 base, V lost 0 bases, and 1 base had no gene match. CDR1 SGHRS and CDR2 YFSETQ come from the germline V gene. The CDR3 covers 14 residues. Written as DNA, the CDR3 is TGCGCCAGCAGCTTGGGGGGACAGTCCTACGAGCAGTACTTC. Its protein is CASSLGGQSYEQYF.

The V and J genes are TRBV6-5 and TRBJ2-3; 9 positions match TRBD2. The CDR3 contains 15 residues. V lost 6 bases and J lost 7; bases outside the gene matches: 11. Germline CDR1 MNHEY, CDR2 SVGAGI. CDR3 in DNA: TGTGCCAGCAGAACTTCGCTAGCGGGACCCCATACGCAGTATTTT. It is translated as CASRTSLAGPHTQYF.

The chain uses TRBV27 and TRBJ1-5, with 8 bases that match TRBD1. The CDR3 is made up of 17 amino acids. Germline loops: CDR1 MNHEY, CDR2 SMNVEV (reference sequence). The J segment lost 3 bases and the V segment lost 5 bases, leaving 12 bases of the junction unmatched. CDR3 protein: CASSTGGGLFNNQPQHF. CDR3 nucleotide sequence: TGTGCCAGCAGTACAGGGGGGGGCCTGTTTAACAATCAGCCCCAGCATTTT.

J is TRBJ2-1 and V is TRBV25-1; TRBD1 is a possible D gene (5 bases). The CDR3 extends over 16 amino acids. The V end was cut by 6 bases, the J end by 0 bases, with 15 bases between. Germline CDR1 reads MGHDK; CDR2 reads SYGVNS. The CDR3 nucleotides are TGTGCCAGCAGCCCTACAGGCCCCAGCTCCTACAATGAGCAGTTCTTC. This translates into CASSPTGPSSYNEQFF.

V gene TRBV4-1 combines with J gene TRBJ1-1; 8 bases line up with TRBD1. The CDR3 sequence is 14 residues long. Germline CDR1 reads MGHRA; CDR2 reads YSYEKL. V lost 4 bases to trimming and J lost 2 bases; unmatched junction nucleotides: 3. The CDR3 DNA reads as TGCGCCAGCAGCCCAGACAGGGGCAACACTGAAGCTTTCTTT. Protein product: CASSPDRGNTEAFF.

The CDR3, as DNA: TGTGCCAGCAGCAAAGTATGTGGGGCAGGGGTAGGCGAGCAGTACTTC. This codes for CASSKVCGAGVGEQYF. This chain uses TRBV21-1 with TRBJ2-7; TRBD1, as called in the table, went unchecked against the DNA. TRBV21-1 is a pseudogene locus. This CDR3 has 16 residues.

V is TRBV18 and J is TRBJ1-5; tentatively, D is TRBD1 (5 bases). V lost 4 bases to trimming and J lost 0 bases, with 10 bases between them. Per germline, CDR1 KGHSH and CDR2 LQKENI. The CDR3 covers 15 residues. CDR3 DNA sequence: TGTGCCAGCTCACAGAACAGGAATAGCAATCAGCCCCAGCATTTT. This translates into CASSQNRNSNQPQHF.

Here the CDR3 reads CASSQDRDSLYEQYF. The CDR3 nucleotides are TGCGCCAGCAGCCAAGATCGGGACAGCCTCTACGAGCAGTACTTC. This chain uses TRBV4-3 with TRBJ2-7; the match to TRBD1 covers 7 bases. The CDR3 covers 15 residues. CDR1 and CDR2 (germline): LGHNA, YSLEER. V trimming: 0 bases; J trimming: 3 bases; junction bases outside the gene matches: 5.

This rearrangement joins TRBV6-5 to TRBJ1-3, with TRBD1 as a possible D gene (5 bases). Germline CDR1 is MNHEY and CDR2 is SVGAGI. The CDR3 runs to 14 residues. Trimming removed 7 bases at V and 0 bases at J, with 10 bases between. In DNA, the CDR3 is TGTGCCAGCATGGGCGGGACCTCTGGAAACACCATATATTTT. Translated, it gives CASMGGTSGNTIYF.

This chain joins TRBV7-2 and TRBJ1-1; 7 bases match TRBD1. The trim removed 2 bases at V and 5 bases at J, leaving 8 bases unmatched. The CDR3 spans 15 residues. CDR1 is SGHTA, CDR2 FQGNSA, per germline. CDR3 DNA sequence: TGTGCCAGCAGCTTAACAACAGGGGTATGGACTGAAGCTTTCTTT. Its protein is CASSLTTGVWTEAFF.

The chain has TRBV7-2 and TRBJ1-3, with D perhaps matching TRBD1 (5 bases). The V and J ends lost 5 bases and 2 bases respectively, with 16 bases between them. The CDR3 extends over 16 amino acids. Germline values: CDR1 SGHTA, CDR2 FQGNSA. The CDR3 coding sequence is TGTGCCAGCAGCCTTTACCCGATGGGGCCTGGAAACACCATATATTTT. Amino acid sequence: CASSLYPMGPGNTIYF.

The chain recombines TRBV4-1 with TRBJ1-5; TRBD1 is a possible D gene (5 bases). This CDR3 comprises 15 residues. Germline V gene lookup returns CDR1 MGHRA and CDR2 YSYEKL. V lost 0 bases and J 3 bases, leaving 9 bases between the germline ends. The CDR3 DNA reads TGCGCCAGCAGCCAAGACAGGGAGGTCAATCAGCCCCAGCATTTT. This codes for CASSQDREVNQPQHF.

This clone was counted between two and nine times. J is TRBJ1-5 and V is TRBV6-2 or TRBV6-3, with D possibly being TRBD1 (6 bases). V lost 6 bases to trimming and J lost 5 bases, with 14 bases between them. Germline V lookup: CDR1 MNHEY, CDR2 SVGEGT. The CDR3 consists of 14 residues. The CDR3 region has the DNA TGTGCCAGCAGACCTACAGGGATGGATCAGCCCCAGCATTTT. Its protein product is CASRPTGMDQPQHF.

V gene TRBV30 combines with J gene TRBJ1-2; 11 nucleotides align to TRBD1. Germline trimming cut 2 bases from V and 1 base from J; bases unmatched to any gene: 6. Germline V lookup: CDR1 GTSNPN, CDR2 SVGIG (reference sequence). This CDR3 region has 16 residues. The CDR3 sequence is CAWSRDRGFINYGYTF. The CDR3 coding sequence is TGTGCCTGGAGTAGGGACAGGGGGTTTATTAACTATGGCTACACCTTC.

The chain has TRBV29-1 and TRBJ2-7; D is possibly TRBD2 (5 bases). V was pared by 8 bases and J by 6 bases, with 26 bases between. Germline assignment: CDR1 SQVTM and CDR2 ANQGSEA. The CDR3 loop spans 15 amino acids. CDR3 protein: CSPYNFDGLIGEQYF. CDR3 coding DNA: TGCAGCCCTTATAATTTTGACGGACTCATCGGCGAGCAGTACTTC.

The rearrangement uses TRBV28 and TRBJ2-7; maybe TRBD1 (5 bases). The germline gives CDR1 MDHEN, CDR2 SYDVKM. With 5 bases removed from V and 5 bases from J, the gap between germline ends came to 22 bases. This CDR3 has 16 amino acids. This CDR3 is CASSPHIGQGPHEQYF. In nucleotides, the CDR3 is TGTGCCAGCAGTCCTCATATCGGGCAGGGTCCCCACGAGCAGTACTTC.

The rearrangement joins TRBV7-9 to TRBJ2-3; the match to TRBD1 covers 9 bases. The CDR3 has 14 amino acids. The germline CDR1 and CDR2 sequences are SEHNR and FQNEAQ (reference sequence). The V segment lost 5 bases and the J segment 6 bases; nucleotides outside the gene matches: 6. CDR3 bases: TGTGCCAGCAGCCAACAGGGGGCTTCGGATACGCAGTATTTT. It yields the protein CASSQQGASDTQYF.

This clone was seen once. The chain has TRBV10-3 and TRBJ1-4; TRBD1 is a possible D gene (6 bases). Germline assignment: CDR1 ENHRY and CDR2 SYGVKD. The CDR3 is made up of 15 amino acids. V was cut by 2 bases and J by 6 bases, with 13 bases left in between. DNA for the CDR3: TGTGCCATCAGTGAGACCAGGGGTGGGGATGAAAAACTGTTTTTT. Translating it yields CAISETRGGDEKLFF.

The chain has TRBV7-9 and TRBJ2-5, with D tentatively TRBD2 (5 bases). Looked up from germline, CDR1 is SEHNR and CDR2 is FQNEAQ (reference sequence). Between the trimmed V and J ends, which lost 1 base and 4 bases, there was a span of 10 bases. This CDR3 has 14 residues. The CDR3 loop is CASSLVSEAETQYF. CDR3 in DNA: TGTGCCAGCAGCTTAGTTTCGGAGGCAGAGACCCAGTACTTC. Combining the CDR3 with reference TRBV7-9 and TRBJ2-5 gives the whole variable domain DTGVSQNPRHKITKRGQNVTFRCDPISEHNRLYWYRQTLGQGPEFLTYFQNEAQLEKSRLLSDRFSAERPKGSFSTLEIQRTEQGDSAMYLCASSLVSEAETQYFGPGTRLLVL.

The V gene is TRBV11-1, the J gene TRBJ2-2, with 8 nucleotides matching TRBD1. V lost 4 bases and J lost 2; bases outside the gene matches: 3. The CDR3 is made up of 15 amino acids. The germline V gene has CDR1 SGHAT and CDR2 FQDESV (reference sequence). DNA of the CDR3: TGTGCCAGCAGCTGGGACAGGTTTAACACCGGGGAGCTGTTTTTT. This encodes CASSWDRFNTGELFF.

The chain carries TRBV2 and TRBJ2-3; no reliable D call. The V and J ends lost 7 bases and 0 bases respectively, with 11 bases between them. The CDR3 covers 14 residues. CDR1 SNHLY and CDR2 FYNNEI come from the germline V gene. CDR3 in DNA: TGTGCCAGCATGGGCCCCCCTAGCACAGATACGCAGTATTTT. This gives the protein CASMGPPSTDTQYF.

This rearrangement joins TRBV2 to TRBJ1-2, with D hard to call. V lost 1 base, J lost 4 bases, and 10 bases lay in between. This CDR3 is 14 amino acids long. CDR1 SNHLY and CDR2 FYNNEI come from the germline V gene. CDR3 nucleotide sequence: TGTGCCAGCAGTGAAGTTTCAGTGGCCTATGGCTACACCTTC. This sequence encodes CASSEVSVAYGYTF. Filled out from reference TRBV2 and TRBJ1-2, the complete variable domain reads EPEVTQTPSHQVTQMGQEVILRCVPISNHLYFYWYRQILGQKVEFLVSFYNNEISEKSEIFDDQFSVERPDGSNFTLKIRSTKLEDSAMYFCASSEVSVAYGYTFGSGTRLTVV.

The genes are TRBV6-2 or TRBV6-3 and TRBJ1-2, with D unresolved. The CDR3 has 11 amino acids. With 6 bases removed from V and 3 bases from J, the gap between germline ends came to 5 bases. Germline-derived CDR1 and CDR2 are MNHEY and SVGEGT. For the CDR3, the DNA is TGTGCCAGCAGCGCGGACTATGGCTACACCTTC. It encodes CASSADYGYTF.